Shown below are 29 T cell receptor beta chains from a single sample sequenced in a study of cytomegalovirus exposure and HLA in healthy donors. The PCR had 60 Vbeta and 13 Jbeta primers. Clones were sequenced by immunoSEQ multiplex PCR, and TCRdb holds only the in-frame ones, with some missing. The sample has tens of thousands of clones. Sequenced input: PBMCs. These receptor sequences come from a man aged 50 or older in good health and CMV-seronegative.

CDR3 region: CASSGQGGETQYF. The CDR3 DNA is TGTGCCAGCAGCGGACAGGGTGGAGAGACCCAGTACTTC. This chain uses TRBV5-4 with TRBJ2-5, with 8 bases lining up with TRBD1. CDR3 length: 13 amino acids. V lost 4 bases and J lost 4; bases outside the gene matches: 3. The germline gives CDR1 SGHNT, CDR2 YYREEE (reference sequence).

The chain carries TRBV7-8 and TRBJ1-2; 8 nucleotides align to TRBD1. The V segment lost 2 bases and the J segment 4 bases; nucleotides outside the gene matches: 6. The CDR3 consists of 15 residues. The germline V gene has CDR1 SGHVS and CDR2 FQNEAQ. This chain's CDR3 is CASSLSGGIGYGYTF. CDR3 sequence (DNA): TGTGCCAGCAGCTTATCAGGGGGCATCGGCTATGGCTACACCTTC. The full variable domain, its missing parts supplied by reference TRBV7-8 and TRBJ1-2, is GAGVSQSPRYKVAKRGQDVALRCDPISGHVSLFWYQQALGQGPEFLTYFQNEAQLDKSGLPSDRFFAERPEGSVSTLKIQRTQQEDSAVYLCASSLSGGIGYGYTFGSGTRLTVV.

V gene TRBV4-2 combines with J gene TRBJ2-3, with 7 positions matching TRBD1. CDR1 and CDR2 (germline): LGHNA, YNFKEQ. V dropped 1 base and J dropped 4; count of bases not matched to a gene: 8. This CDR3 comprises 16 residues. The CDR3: CASSQVTGAVADTQYF. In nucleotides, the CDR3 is TGTGCCAGCAGCCAAGTCACAGGGGCTGTGGCAGATACGCAGTATTTT.

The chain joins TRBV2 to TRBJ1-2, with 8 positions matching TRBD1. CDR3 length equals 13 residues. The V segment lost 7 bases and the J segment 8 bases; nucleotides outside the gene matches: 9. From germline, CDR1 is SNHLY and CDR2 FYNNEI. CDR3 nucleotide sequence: TGTGCCAGCACCGGACAGGGAGGCGAGGGCTACACCTTC. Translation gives CASTGQGGEGYTF.

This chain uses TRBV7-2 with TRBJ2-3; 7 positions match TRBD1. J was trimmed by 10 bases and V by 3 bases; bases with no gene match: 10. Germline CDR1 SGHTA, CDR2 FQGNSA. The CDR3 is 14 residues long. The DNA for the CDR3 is TGTGCCAGCAGCTTTGGTATACAGGGGAGTGCGCAGTATTTT. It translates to CASSFGIQGSAQYF.

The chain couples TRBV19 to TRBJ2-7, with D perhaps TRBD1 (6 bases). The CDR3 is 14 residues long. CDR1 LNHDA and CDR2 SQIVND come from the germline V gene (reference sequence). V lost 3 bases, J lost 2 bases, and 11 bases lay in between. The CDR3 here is CASSIQGQTYEQYF. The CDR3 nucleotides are TGTGCCAGTAGTATTCAAGGACAGACCTACGAGCAGTACTTC.

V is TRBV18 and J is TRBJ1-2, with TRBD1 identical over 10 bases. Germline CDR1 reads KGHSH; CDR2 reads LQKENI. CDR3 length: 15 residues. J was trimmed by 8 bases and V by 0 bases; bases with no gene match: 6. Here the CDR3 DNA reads TGTGCCAGCTCACCACCCGGGACAGGGGAACGAGGCTACACCTTC. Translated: CASSPPGTGERGYTF.

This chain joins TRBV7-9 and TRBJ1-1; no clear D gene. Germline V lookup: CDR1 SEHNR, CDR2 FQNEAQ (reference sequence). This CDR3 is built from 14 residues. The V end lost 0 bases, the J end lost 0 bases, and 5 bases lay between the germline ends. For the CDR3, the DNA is TGTGCCAGCAGCTTAGCGTCAGTGAACACTGAAGCTTTCTTT. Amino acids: CASSLASVNTEAFF.

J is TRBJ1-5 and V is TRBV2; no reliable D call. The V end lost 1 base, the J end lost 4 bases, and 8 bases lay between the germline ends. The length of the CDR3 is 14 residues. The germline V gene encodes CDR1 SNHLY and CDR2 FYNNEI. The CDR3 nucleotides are TGTGCCAGCAGTGAAGGCACGGTTAATCAGCCCCAGCATTTT. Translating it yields CASSEGTVNQPQHF. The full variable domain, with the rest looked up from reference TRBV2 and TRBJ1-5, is EPEVTQTPSHQVTQMGQEVILRCVPISNHLYFYWYRQILGQKVEFLVSFYNNEISEKSEIFDDQFSVERPDGSNFTLKIRSTKLEDSAMYFCASSEGTVNQPQHFGDGTRLSIL.

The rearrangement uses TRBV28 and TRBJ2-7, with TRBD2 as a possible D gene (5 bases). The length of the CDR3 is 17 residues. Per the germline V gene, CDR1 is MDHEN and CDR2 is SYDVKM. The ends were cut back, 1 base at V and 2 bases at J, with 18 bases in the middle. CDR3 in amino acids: CASSLYYLGAGTYEQYF. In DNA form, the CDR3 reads TGTGCCAGCAGTTTATATTACTTGGGCGCGGGCACCTACGAGCAGTACTTC. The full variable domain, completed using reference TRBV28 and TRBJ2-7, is DVKVTQSSRYLVKRTGEKVFLECVQDMDHENMFWYRQDPGLGLRLIYFSYDVKMKEKGDIPEGYSVSREKKERFSLILESASTNQTSMYLCASSLYYLGAGTYEQYFGPGTRLTVT.

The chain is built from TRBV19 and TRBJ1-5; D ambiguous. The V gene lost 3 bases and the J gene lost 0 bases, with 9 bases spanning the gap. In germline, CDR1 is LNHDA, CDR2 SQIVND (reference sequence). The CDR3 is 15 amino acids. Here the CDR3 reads CASSIMADSNQPQHF. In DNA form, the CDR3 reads TGTGCCAGTAGTATCATGGCAGATAGCAATCAGCCCCAGCATTTT.

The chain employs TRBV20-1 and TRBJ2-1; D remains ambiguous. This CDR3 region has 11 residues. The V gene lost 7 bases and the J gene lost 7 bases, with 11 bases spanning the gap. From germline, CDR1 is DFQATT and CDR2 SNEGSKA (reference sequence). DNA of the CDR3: TGCAGTGGTGGGCTCAGAAATGAGCAGTTCTTC. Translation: CSGGLRNEQFF.

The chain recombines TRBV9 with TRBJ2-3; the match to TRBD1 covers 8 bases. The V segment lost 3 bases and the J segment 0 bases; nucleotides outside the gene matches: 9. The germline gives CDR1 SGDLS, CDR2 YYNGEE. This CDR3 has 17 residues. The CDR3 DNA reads TGTGCCAGCAGCGAACAGGGGGTCCTCACTAGCACAGATACGCAGTATTTT. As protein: CASSEQGVLTSTDTQYF. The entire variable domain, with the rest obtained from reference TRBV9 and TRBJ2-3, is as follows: DSGVTQTPKHLITATGQRVTLRCSPRSGDLSVYWYQQSLDQGLQFLIQYYNGEERAKGNILERFSAQQFPDLHSELNLSSLELGDSALYFCASSEQGVLTSTDTQYFGPGTRLTVL.

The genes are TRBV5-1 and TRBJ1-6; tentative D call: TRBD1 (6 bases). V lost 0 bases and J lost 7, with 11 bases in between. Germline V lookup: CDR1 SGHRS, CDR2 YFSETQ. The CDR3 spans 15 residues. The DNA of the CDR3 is TGCGCCAGCAGCTTGGAGGACAGCCTGAATTCACCCCTCCACTTT. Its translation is CASSLEDSLNSPLHF.

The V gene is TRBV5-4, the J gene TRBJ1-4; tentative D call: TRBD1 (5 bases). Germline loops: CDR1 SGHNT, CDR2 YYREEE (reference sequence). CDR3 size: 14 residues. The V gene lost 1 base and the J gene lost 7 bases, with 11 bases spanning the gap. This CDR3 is CASSLRGVSEKLFF. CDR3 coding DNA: TGTGCCAGCAGCTTGAGGGGTGTAAGTGAAAAACTGTTTTTT.

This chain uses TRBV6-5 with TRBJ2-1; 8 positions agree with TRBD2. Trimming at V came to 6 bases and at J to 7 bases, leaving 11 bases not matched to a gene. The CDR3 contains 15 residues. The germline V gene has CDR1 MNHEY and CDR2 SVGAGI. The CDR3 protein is CASRTLAGGANEQFF. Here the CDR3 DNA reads TGTGCCAGCAGAACCCTAGCCGGGGGGGCGAATGAGCAGTTCTTC.

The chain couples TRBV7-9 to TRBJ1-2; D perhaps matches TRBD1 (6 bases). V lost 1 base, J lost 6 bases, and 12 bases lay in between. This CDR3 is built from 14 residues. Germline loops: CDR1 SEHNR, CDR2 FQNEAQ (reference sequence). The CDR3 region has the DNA TGTGCCAGCAGCTTAGTCTCAGGGGTCGATGGCTACACCTTC. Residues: CASSLVSGVDGYTF.

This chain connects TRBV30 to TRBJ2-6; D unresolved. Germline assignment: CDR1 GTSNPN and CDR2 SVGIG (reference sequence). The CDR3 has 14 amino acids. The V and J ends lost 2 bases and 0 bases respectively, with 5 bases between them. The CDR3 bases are TGTGCCTGGAGTCGGAGCTCTGGGGCCAACGTCCTGACTTTC. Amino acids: CAWSRSSGANVLTF.

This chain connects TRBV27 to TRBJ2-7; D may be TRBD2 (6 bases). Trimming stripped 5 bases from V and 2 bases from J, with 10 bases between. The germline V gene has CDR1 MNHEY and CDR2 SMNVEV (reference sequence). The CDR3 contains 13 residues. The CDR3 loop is CASSGTPAYEQYF. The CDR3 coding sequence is TGTGCCAGCAGTGGGACTCCGGCCTACGAGCAGTACTTC.

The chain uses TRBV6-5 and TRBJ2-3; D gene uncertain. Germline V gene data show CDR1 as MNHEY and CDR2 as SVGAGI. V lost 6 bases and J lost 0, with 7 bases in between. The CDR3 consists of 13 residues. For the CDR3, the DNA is TGTGCCAGCAGGTGGAGAAGCACAGATACGCAGTATTTT. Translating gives CASRWRSTDTQYF.

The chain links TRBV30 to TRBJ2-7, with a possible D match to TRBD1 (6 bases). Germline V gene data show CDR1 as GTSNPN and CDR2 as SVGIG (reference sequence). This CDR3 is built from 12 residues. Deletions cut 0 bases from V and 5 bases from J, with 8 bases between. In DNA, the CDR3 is TGTGCCTGGAGTGTACAGGGACACGAGCAGTACTTC. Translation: CAWSVQGHEQYF.

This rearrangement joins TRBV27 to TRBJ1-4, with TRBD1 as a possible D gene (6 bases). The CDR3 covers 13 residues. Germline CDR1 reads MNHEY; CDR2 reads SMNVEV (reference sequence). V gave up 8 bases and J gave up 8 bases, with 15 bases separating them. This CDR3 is CASCRWGGEKLFF. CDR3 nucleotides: TGTGCCAGCTGTCGTTGGGGGGGCGAAAAACTGTTTTTT.

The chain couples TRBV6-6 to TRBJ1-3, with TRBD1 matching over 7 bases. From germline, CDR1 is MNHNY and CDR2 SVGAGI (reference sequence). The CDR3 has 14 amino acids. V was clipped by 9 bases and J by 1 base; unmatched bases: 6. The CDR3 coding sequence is TGTGCCAGTCAACAGGGGTCGTCTGGAAACACCATATATTTT. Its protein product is CASQQGSSGNTIYF.

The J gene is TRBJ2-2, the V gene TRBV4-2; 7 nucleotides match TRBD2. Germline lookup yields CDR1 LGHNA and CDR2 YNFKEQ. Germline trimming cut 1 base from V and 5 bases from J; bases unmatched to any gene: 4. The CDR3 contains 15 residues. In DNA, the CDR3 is TGTGCCAGCAGCCAAGGGCAGGGAGGGACCGGGGAGCTGTTTTTT. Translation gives CASSQGQGGTGELFF.

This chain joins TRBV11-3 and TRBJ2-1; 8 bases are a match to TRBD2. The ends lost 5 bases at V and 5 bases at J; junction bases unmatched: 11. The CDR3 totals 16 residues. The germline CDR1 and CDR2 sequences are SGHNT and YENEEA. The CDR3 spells CASSPRRTSSNNEQFF. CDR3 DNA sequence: TGTGCCAGCAGCCCCCGCCGGACTAGCAGTAACAATGAGCAGTTCTTC.

The CDR3 coding sequence is TGTGCCAGCAGCGTAAGTGACAGAACCCGGACAGGGGGCAGGGAGCAGTACTTC. Encoded protein: CASSVSDRTRTGGREQYF. This rearrangement joins TRBV9 to TRBJ2-7; 11 bases are a match to TRBD1. The CDR3 runs to 18 residues. Germline V gene sequence: CDR1 SGDLS, CDR2 YYNGEE. The V and J ends lost 1 base and 7 bases, in that order; junction bases with no gene match: 16. Full variable domain (outside the CDR3, taken from reference TRBV9 and TRBJ2-7): DSGVTQTPKHLITATGQRVTLRCSPRSGDLSVYWYQQSLDQGLQFLIQYYNGEERAKGNILERFSAQQFPDLHSELNLSSLELGDSALYFCASSVSDRTRTGGREQYFGPGTRLTVT.

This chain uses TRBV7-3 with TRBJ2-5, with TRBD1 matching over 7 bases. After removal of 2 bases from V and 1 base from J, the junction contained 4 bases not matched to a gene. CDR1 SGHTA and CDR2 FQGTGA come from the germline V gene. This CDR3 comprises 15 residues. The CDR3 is CASSLYGQAQETQYF. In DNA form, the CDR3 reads TGTGCCAGCAGCTTATACGGACAGGCCCAAGAGACCCAGTACTTC.

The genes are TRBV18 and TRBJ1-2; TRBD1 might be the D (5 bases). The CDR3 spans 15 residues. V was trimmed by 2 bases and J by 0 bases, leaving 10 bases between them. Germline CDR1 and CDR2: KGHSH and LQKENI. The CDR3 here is CASSPDRSANYGYTF. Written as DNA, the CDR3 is TGTGCCAGCTCACCAGACAGAAGCGCTAACTATGGCTACACCTTC.

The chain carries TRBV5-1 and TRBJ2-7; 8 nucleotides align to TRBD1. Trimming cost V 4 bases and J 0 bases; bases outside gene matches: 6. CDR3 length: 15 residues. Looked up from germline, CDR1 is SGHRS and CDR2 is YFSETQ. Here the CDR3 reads CASSRQGQASYEQYF. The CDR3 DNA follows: TGCGCCAGCAGCCGACAGGGACAGGCCTCCTACGAGCAGTACTTC.